The subject of this entry is one T cell receptor beta chain. Germline-derived CDR1 and CDR2 are SGHRS and YFSETQ. The CDR3 extends over 14 amino acids. Trimming took 3 bases from V and 7 from J; bases not matched to a gene: 8. The sample is drawn from a study of blood T cell repertoires in COVID-19. Across the whole study: The samples span acute and convalescent COVID-19 from the United States, Italy and Spain.

TCRdb's copy holds only in-frame clones and misses some; the assay was immunoSEQ multiplex PCR. The repertoire holds about 150,000 clones, with nearly 85% as singletons. The chain recombines TRBV5-1 with TRBJ2-7, with TRBD1 matching over 9 bases. This clonotype originated in a human donor in a cohort sampled during active COVID-19. The specimen sequenced was peripheral blood. The CDR3 reads CASSSGGTGREQYF. CDR3 DNA sequence: TGCGCCAGCAGCTCCGGAGGGACAGGGCGAGAGCAGTACTTC.